This T cell receptor beta chain was retrieved from a study of OX40 agonist ivuxolimab in advanced cancers. In the study overall: The patients' treatment was ivuxolimab, an agonistic anti-OX40 (CD134) antibody. A mean age of 60 years, range about 20 to 85, was recorded, and about 83% were male.

General study results and limits: Low normalized T-cell clonal expansion was also seen in some nonresponders.

The assay was immunoSEQ multiplex PCR, and TCRdb's table has in-frame clones only and misses some. The sample carries 15,000 to 25,000 clones, roughly 70% recorded once. Notes on this clone: Its antigen is currently unknown.

The CDR3 consists of 18 residues. Germline V gives CDR1 SGHKS, CDR2 YYEKEE (reference sequence). Trimming removed 0 bases from V and 3 bases from J, with 22 bases in between. Material: CD4+ or CD8+ T cells sorted from blood, obtained in a trial of the OX40 agonist ivuxolimab. The source of this sequence is an adult with an advanced solid tumor such as melanoma, head and neck, liver or kidney cancer. V gene TRBV5-5 combines with J gene TRBJ2-7, with D perhaps matching TRBD1 or TRBD2 (7 bases each). The CDR3 DNA sequence: TGTGCCAGCAGCTTGGCCTCTCCAGGGGGAGGGTTTGGCTACGAGCAGTACTTC. It is translated as CASSLASPGGGFGYEQYF.